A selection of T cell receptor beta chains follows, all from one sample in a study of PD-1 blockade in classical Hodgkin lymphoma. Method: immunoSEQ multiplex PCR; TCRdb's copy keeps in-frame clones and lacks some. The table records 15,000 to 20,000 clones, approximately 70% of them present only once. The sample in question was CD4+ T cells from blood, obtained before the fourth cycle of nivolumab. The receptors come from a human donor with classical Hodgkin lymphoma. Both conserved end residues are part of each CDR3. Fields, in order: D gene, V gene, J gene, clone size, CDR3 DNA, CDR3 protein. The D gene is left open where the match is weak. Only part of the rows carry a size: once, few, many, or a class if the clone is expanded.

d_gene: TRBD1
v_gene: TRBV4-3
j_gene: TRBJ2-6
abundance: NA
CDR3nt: TGCGCCTCAGCCAGGGACAGAAGAGACTCTGGGGCCAACGTCCTGACTTTC
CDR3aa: CASARDRRDSGANVLTF

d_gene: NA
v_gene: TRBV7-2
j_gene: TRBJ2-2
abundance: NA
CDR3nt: TGTGCCAGCAGCTTGGGGAGGAGGGGGGAGCTGTTTTTT
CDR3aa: CASSLGRRGELFF

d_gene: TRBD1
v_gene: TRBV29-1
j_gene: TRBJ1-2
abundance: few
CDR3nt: TGCAGCGTTGAAGATCAGGGGGGGAGTGGCGTAGACTACACCTTC
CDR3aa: CSVEDQGGSGVDYTF

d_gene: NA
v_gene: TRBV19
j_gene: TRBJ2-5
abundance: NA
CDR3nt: TGTGCCAGTAGCGGGGGAAAAGAGACCCAGTACTTC
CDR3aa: CASSGGKETQYF

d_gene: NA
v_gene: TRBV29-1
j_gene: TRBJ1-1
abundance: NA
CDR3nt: TGCAGCGTTGAAAAAGACGGGTATAACACTGAAGCTTTCTTT
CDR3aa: CSVEKDGYNTEAFF

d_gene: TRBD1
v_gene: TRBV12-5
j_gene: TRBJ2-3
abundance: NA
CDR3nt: TGTGCTAGTGGCCCCGGACAGGGGGCGGCAGATACGCAGTATTTT
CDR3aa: CASGPGQGAADTQYF

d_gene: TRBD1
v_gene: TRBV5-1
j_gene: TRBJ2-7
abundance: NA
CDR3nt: TGCGCCAGCAGCCCGTGGACAGGGGGAGACTACGAGCAGTACTTC
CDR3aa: CASSPWTGGDYEQYF

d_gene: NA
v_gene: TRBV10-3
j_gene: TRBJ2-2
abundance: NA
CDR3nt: TGTGCCATCGGCGGGACGAACACCGGGGAGCTGTTTTTT
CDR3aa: CAIGGTNTGELFF

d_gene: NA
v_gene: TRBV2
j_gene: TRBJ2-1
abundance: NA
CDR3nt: TGTGCCAACAACAGGGAAGGGAGGAGTGAGCAGTTCTTC
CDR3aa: CANNREGRSEQFF

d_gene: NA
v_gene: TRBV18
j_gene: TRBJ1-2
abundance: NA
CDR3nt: TGTGCCAGCTCACCACCGTCCCATATTTCCGCTGGCTACACCTTC
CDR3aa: CASSPPSHISAGYTF

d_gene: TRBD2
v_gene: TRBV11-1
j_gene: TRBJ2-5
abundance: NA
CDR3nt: TGTGCCAGCAGCCATGGGACTAGCACGACCCAGTACTTC
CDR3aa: CASSHGTSTTQYF

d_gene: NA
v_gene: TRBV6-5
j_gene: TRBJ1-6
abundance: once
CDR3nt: TGTGCCAGCAGTTACGGGAACTTCGCAAATTCACCCCTCCACTTT
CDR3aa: CASSYGNFANSPLHF

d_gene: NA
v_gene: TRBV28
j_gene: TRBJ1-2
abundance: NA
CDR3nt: TGTGCCAGCAGCCCGGGAGGCTATGGCTACACCTTC
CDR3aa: CASSPGGYGYTF

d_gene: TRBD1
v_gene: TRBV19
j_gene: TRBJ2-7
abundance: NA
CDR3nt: TGTGCCAGTAGTACATCGACAGGGGGGTCCTACGAGCAGTACTTC
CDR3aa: CASSTSTGGSYEQYF

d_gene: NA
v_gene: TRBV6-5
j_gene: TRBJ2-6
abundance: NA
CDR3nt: TGTGCCAGCAGACTCTCTGGGGCCAACGTCCTGACTTTC
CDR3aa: CASRLSGANVLTF

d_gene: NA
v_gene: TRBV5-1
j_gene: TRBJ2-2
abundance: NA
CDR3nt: TGCGCCAGCAGCTTGGGCAGCAACACCGGGGAGCTGTTTTTT
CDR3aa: CASSLGSNTGELFF

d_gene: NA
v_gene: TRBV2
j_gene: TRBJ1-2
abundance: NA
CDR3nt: TGTGCCAGCACCGACGGGACTACTTGGGGCTACACCTTC
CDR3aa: CASTDGTTWGYTF

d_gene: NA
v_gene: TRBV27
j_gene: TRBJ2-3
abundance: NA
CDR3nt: TGTGCCAGCAGTGTCCTAGCCGCAGATACGCAGTATTTT
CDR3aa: CASSVLAADTQYF

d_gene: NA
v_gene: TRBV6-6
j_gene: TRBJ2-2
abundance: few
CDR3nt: TGTGCCAGCAGCCCCCTAGGATCCACCGGGGAGCTGTTTTTT
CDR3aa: CASSPLGSTGELFF

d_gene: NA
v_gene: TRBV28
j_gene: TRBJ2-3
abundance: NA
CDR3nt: TGTGCCAGCAGTTTATCTACAGATACGCAGTATTTT
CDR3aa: CASSLSTDTQYF

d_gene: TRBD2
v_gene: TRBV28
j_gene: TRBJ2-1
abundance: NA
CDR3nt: TGTGCCAGCAATGCGGGAGGGCCTTACAATGAGCAGTTCTTC
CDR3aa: CASNAGGPYNEQFF

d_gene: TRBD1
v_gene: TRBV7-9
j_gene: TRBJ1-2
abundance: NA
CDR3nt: TGTGCCAGCAGCTTAGCCTTGGGACAGAATAACTATGGCTACACCTTC
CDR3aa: CASSLALGQNNYGYTF

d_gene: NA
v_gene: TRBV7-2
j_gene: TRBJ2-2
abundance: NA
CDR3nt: TGTGCCAGCAGCTTAGTGGGTAGCTTGGGGAACACCGGGGAGCTGTTTTTT
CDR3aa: CASSLVGSLGNTGELFF

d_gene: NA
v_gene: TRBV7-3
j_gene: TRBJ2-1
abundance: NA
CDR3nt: TGTGCCAGCAGCTCTAACGGGGGCCTAAGCTCCTACAATGAGCAGTTCTTC
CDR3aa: CASSSNGGLSSYNEQFF